This record concerns one T cell receptor (beta chain) sequence. The antigen is not known. The CDR3 consists of 15 residues. Unmatched junction bases numbered 9, after V lost 4 bases and J lost 3 bases. Germline V gene lookup returns CDR1 SNHLY and CDR2 FYNNEI. Specified time point: week 23, last vaccination. Each dose delivered 300 ug of mutant IDH1 20-mer peptide subcutaneously with imiquimod. This record comes from a study of a mutant IDH1 vaccine in newly diagnosed glioma. Study as a whole: Former treatment meant radiotherapy, temozolomide, or both; the majority had gotten both.

TCRdb's copy holds only in-frame clones and misses some; the assay was immunoSEQ multiplex PCR. The repertoire has approximately 35,000 clones, roughly 88% of them found once; the top ten carry around 2.5%. The rearrangement links TRBV2 to TRBJ2-7, with 7 bases fitting TRBD1. This sequence originates from a middle-aged man with glioma. The sequenced sample was PBMCs, obtained from a glioma patient whose treatment included an IDH1 peptide vaccine. CDR3 coding DNA: TGTGCCAGCAGTGCCCTGAGGACAGGCGTCTACGAGCAGTACTTC. Translation gives CASSALRTGVYEQYF.